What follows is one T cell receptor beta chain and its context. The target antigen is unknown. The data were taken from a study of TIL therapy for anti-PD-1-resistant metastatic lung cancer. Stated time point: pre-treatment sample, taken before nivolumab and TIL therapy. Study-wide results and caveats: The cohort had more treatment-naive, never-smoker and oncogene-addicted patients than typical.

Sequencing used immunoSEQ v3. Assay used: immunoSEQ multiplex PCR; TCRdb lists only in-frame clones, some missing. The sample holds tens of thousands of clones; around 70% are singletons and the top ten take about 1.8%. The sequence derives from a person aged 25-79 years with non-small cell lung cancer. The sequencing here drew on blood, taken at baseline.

DNA for the CDR3: TGTGCCAGCTCACTGCGACAGGGGGCAAATTCACCCCTCCACTTT. Protein sequence: CASSLRQGANSPLHF. The V call is TRBV18, the J call TRBJ1-6; 10 nucleotides align to TRBD1. The germline gives CDR1 KGHSH, CDR2 LQKENI. The CDR3 extends over 15 amino acids. V gave up 4 bases and J gave up 7 bases; unmatched junction bases: 4. The variable domain in full, completed from reference TRBV18 and TRBJ1-6, reads NAGVMQNPRHLVRRRGQEARLRCSPMKGHSHVYWYRQLPEEGLKFMVYLQKENIIDESGMPKERFSAEFPKEGPSILRIQQVVRGDSAAYFCASSLRQGANSPLHFGNGTRLTVT.